The table lists the clone carrying this TCR beta chain with many counts. The target antigen is unknown. These data belong to a study of T cells after yellow fever vaccination. Study overall: For low cell numbers, libraries were made with SMART-Seq v4 Ultra Low Input.

V lost 9 bases to trimming and J lost 4 bases, with 12 bases between them. CDR3 length: 13 residues. General study findings and limits: A faster peak, day 5 versus 15, was reached by the weaker secondary response. Most clones from primary vaccination were detected again post-booster (around 96% CD4, approximately 90% CD8).

It was through 5'RACE template switching that TCR cDNA was made, with a universal primer site and UMIs added. TCRdb independently ran MiXCR on the 5' RACE reads; one entry per CDR3 protein. The repertoire consists of over 200,000 distinct CDR3 sequences, with roughly 6.3% occurring once and the leading ten covering around 1%. This sequence joins TRBV12-3 or TRBV12-4 and TRBJ2-2, with D uncertain. The sample here was CD4+ T cells sorted from PBMCs, taken on the day of the yellow fever booster vaccination. The TCR was taken from a young man who received the YFV17D yellow fever vaccine. CDR3 DNA sequence: TGTGCCAGTTCCAAACTGGCCACCGGGGAGCTGTTTTTT. This encodes CASSKLATGELFF.